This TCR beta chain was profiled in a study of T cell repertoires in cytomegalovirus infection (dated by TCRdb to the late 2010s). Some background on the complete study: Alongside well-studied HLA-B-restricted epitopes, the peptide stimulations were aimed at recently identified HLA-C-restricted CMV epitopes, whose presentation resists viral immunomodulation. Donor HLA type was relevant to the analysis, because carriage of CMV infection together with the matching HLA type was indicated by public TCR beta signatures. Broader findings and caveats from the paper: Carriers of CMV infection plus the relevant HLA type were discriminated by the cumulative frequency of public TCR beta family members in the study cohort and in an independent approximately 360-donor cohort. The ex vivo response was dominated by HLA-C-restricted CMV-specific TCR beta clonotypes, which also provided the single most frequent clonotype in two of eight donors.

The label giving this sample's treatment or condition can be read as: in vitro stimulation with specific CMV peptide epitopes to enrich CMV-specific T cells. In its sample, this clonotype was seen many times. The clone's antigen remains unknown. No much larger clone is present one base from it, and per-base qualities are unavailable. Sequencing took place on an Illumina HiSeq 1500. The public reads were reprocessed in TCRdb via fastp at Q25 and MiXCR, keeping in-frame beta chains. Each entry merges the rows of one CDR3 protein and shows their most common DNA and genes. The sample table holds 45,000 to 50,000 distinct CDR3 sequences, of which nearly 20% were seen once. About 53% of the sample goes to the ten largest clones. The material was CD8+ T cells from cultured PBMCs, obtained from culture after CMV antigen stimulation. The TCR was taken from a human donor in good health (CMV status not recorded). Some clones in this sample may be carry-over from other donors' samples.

The DNA reads as follows: TGTGCCAGCAGCTTAGAGGGGGGACTAGCGAACTACAATGAGCAGTTCTTC. Its protein reads: CASSLEGGLANYNEQFF. This receptor chain uses TRBV7-9 and TRBJ2-1; 10 central bases correspond to TRBD2. From cysteine to phenylalanine, the CDR3 is 17 amino acids long. Only the CDR3 DNA is retained, 51 bases long and in frame from the first base. The CDR1 and CDR2 encoded by the germline V gene (reference sequence) are SEHNR and FQNEAQ. V has 1 base trimmed and J has 3 bases trimmed; junction bases matching no gene number 6. The full variable domain, with segments outside the CDR3 supplied by the reference TRBV7-9 and TRBJ2-1 proteins, appears as DTGVSQNPRHKITKRGQNVTFRCDPISEHNRLYWYRQTLGQGPEFLTYFQNEAQLEKSRLLSDRFSAERPKGSFSTLEIQRTEQGDSAMYLCASSLEGGLANYNEQFFGPGTRLTVL.